These 8 T cell receptor beta chains were all obtained from the same sample, sequenced in a study of CD8 T cells in ankylosing spondylitis. TCRdb recomputed calls from the 5' RACE reads with MiXCR, one row per CDR3 protein. This table holds just under 350,000 distinct CDR3 sequences, over 12% found once. The sequenced material came from blood, either unsorted or a sorted T cell fraction (not recorded which). Receptor source: a male donor with ankylosing spondylitis or in good health (not recorded which).

The chain has TRBV3-1 and TRBJ1-6; D not resolved. CDR3 length equals 17 residues. In germline, CDR1 is LGHDT, CDR2 YNNKEL (reference sequence). V was pared by 2 bases and J by 8 bases, with 19 bases between. CDR3 in DNA: TGTGCCAGCAGCCAAAGCTTTGTAGGGAGTGAGGATTCACCCCTCCACTTT. Its protein product is CASSQSFVGSEDSPLHF. The full variable domain, with the rest looked up from reference TRBV3-1 and TRBJ1-6, is DTAVSQTPKYLVTQMGNDKSIKCEQNLGHDTMYWYKQDSKKFLKIMFSYNNKELIINETVPNRFSPKSPDKAHLNLHINSLELGDSAVYFCASSQSFVGSEDSPLHFGNGTRLTVT.

This clonotype has just a few counts. V and J are TRBV4-1 and TRBJ1-4; 9 bases match TRBD1. Trimming removed 4 bases from V and 5 bases from J; junction bases left unmatched: 2. The germline V gene has CDR1 MGHRA and CDR2 YSYEKL. This CDR3 is 14 amino acids long. The CDR3 reads CASSRTGANEKLFF. CDR3 coding DNA: TGCGCCAGCAGCCGGACAGGGGCGAATGAAAAACTGTTTTTT.

The rearrangement uses TRBV5-6 and TRBJ2-3; TRBD1 might be the D (5 bases). The CDR3 has 15 amino acids. V lost 4 bases and J lost 4, with 16 bases in between. Germline lookup yields CDR1 SGHDT and CDR2 YYEEEE. The DNA of the CDR3 is TGTGCCAGCAGCACATACGACAGATCGGCAGATACGCAGTATTTT. It yields the protein CASSTYDRSADTQYF.

This clonotype came up a few times. The chain carries TRBV12-3 or TRBV12-4 and TRBJ2-7; 11 nucleotides align to TRBD1. The CDR3 is made up of 17 amino acids. Germline trimming cut 5 bases from V and 3 bases from J; bases unmatched to any gene: 12. The CDR3: CASSPRRTGGSLYEQYF. The CDR3 DNA is TGTGCCAGCAGTCCCCGAAGGACAGGGGGCTCCCTCTACGAGCAGTACTTC.

The rearrangement joins TRBV10-3 to TRBJ2-3; unclear D gene. The CDR3 has 14 residues. V lost 6 bases and J lost 0, with 10 bases in between. Germline V gene lookup returns CDR1 ENHRY and CDR2 SYGVKD. The CDR3 region is CAIRIAESTDTQYF. The CDR3 DNA reads as TGTGCCATCAGGATAGCAGAAAGCACAGATACGCAGTATTTT.

There are a few counts of this clonotype. The chain couples TRBV6-5 to TRBJ1-2, with D hard to call. Germline CDR1 is MNHEY and CDR2 is SVGAGI. The ends were cut back, 2 bases at V and 4 bases at J, with 8 bases in the middle. There are 13 residues in the CDR3. The CDR3 DNA is TGTGCCAGCAGTTACGGGCAGGCCTATGGCTACACCTTC. This encodes CASSYGQAYGYTF.

The table lists this clonotype with a few counts. The rearrangement links TRBV6-1 to TRBJ2-3; the D call may be TRBD1 or TRBD2 (5 bases each). Germline loops: CDR1 MNHNS, CDR2 SASEGT. CDR3 length equals 15 residues. The germline V and J ends were trimmed by 7 bases and 1 base, with 15 bases remaining between them. The CDR3 nucleotides read TGTGCCAGCATCTGGTATAGGGGAGGCACAGATACGCAGTATTTT. This codes for CASIWYRGGTDTQYF.

The V call is TRBV2, the J call TRBJ2-3, with D perhaps assigned TRBD1 or TRBD2 (5 bases each). Germline assignment: CDR1 SNHLY and CDR2 FYNNEI. This CDR3 has 14 residues. Trimming took 1 base from V and 6 from J, leaving 11 bases between them. CDR3 in amino acids: CASSEDGAGDTQYF. CDR3 bases: TGTGCCAGCAGTGAAGACGGGGCAGGGGATACGCAGTATTTT.